A selection of T cell receptor beta chains follows, all from one sample in a study of CD8+ T cells in alopecia areata. Using immunoSEQ multiplex PCR, the repertoire was profiled, and TCRdb retains in-frame clones only, with some absent. This table has 95,000 to 100,000 clones, 60% to 65% appearing once. This material consisted of CD8+ T cells sorted from blood, taken at week 4, from a patient treated with tofacitinib. The receptors here all came from a human donor with alopecia areata. The CDR3 runs from the conserved cysteine through the conserved F or W. The D gene is left open where the match is weak. Part of the rows lack a size; the others show once, few, many or a class for expanded clones.

>TRBV30|TRBJ2-7|NA|NA
TGTGCCTTGAGCTCACGGGCCCACGAGCAGTACTTC
CALSSRAHEQYF
>TRBV5-4|TRBJ2-7|NA|NA
TGTGCCAGCAGCTTGTCCCTTGAGGCCTCCTACGAGCAGTACTTC
CASSLSLEASYEQYF
>TRBV2|TRBJ2-1|few|NA
TGTGCCAGCAGTGTCTTTTCAGGCAATGAGCAGTTCTTC
CASSVFSGNEQFF
>TRBV6-1|TRBJ2-3|NA|NA
TGTGCCAGCAGTGACAGCACGACGCTCATGGGCACAGATACGCAGTATTTT
CASSDSTTLMGTDTQYF
>TRBV7-3|TRBJ2-3|few|TRBD1
TGTGCCAGCAGCTTAACCCCCGGGACAGGGAACACAGATACGCAGTATTTT
CASSLTPGTGNTDTQYF
>TRBV27|TRBJ1-2|NA|NA
TGTGCCAGCAGTTTATCCACAGGCGATGGCTACACCTTC
CASSLSTGDGYTF
>TRBV4-1|TRBJ2-6|NA|NA
TGCGCCAGCAGCCCACTCGAGGGCCAGGGAAGGTCTGGGGCCAACGTCCTGACTTTC
CASSPLEGQGRSGANVLTF
>TRBV4-3|TRBJ2-2|few|NA
TGCGCCAGCAGCCGAGCCGGGACACCTAGTCCGGCGAACACCGGGGAGCTGTTTTTT
CASSRAGTPSPANTGELFF
>TRBV4-1|TRBJ1-4|NA|NA
TGCGCCAGCAGCCAAGTCCAGGATAATGAAAAACTGTTTTTT
CASSQVQDNEKLFF
>TRBV6-5|TRBJ1-1|NA|TRBD1
TGTGCCAGCAGCCGGGACAGGGGACTGAGTGAAGCTTTCTTT
CASSRDRGLSEAFF
>TRBV7-9|TRBJ2-3|few|NA
TGTGCCAGCAGCCCATTTGTGGGGACATCGGTCCCAGATACGCAGTATTTT
CASSPFVGTSVPDTQYF
>TRBV10-3|TRBJ2-5|NA|TRBD2
TGTGCCATCAGTGAGTCAGTGACTAGCGAAGAGACCCAGTACTTC
CAISESVTSEETQYF
>TRBV4-1|TRBJ2-3|few|NA
TGCGCCAGCAGCCAAGCGACTAGGGGGAGGGCAAACACAGATACGCAGTATTTT
CASSQATRGRANTDTQYF
>TRBV27|TRBJ2-7|NA|NA
TGTGCCAGCAGTTTATACGGGGCCGAGCAGTACTTC
CASSLYGAEQYF
>TRBV4-1|TRBJ2-1|NA|NA
TGCGCCAGCAGCCACGGGGAAAGCGACAATGAGCAGTTCTTC
CASSHGESDNEQFF
>TRBV25-1|TRBJ1-5|NA|TRBD1
TGTGCCAGCAGCCAACAGGGGGCTGGTCAGCCCCAGCATTTT
CASSQQGAGQPQHF
>TRBV5-1|TRBJ2-7|few|NA
TGCGCCAGCAGCTTGGGTTTAGGAAACTACGAGCAGTACTTC
CASSLGLGNYEQYF